The 14 T cell receptor beta chains presented below share a single source sample, sequenced in a study of regulatory T cells in long-lasting Graves disease. Investigators prepared the TCR beta libraries by applying iRepertoire HTBI primers and Arm-PCR of CDR3 regions. Each CDR3 protein is one row after TCRdb ran MiXCR on the multiplex PCR reads. The sample has some 410,000 distinct CDR3 sequences, over 15% seen once. This sample's time point: newly diagnosed GD, antithyroid drugs for less than 3 months. Preparation of the TCR library used RNA extracted from PBMCs. Separately, the same data were catalogued under a study of T cells in Graves' hyperthyroidism and ophthalmopathy.

This sample comprised peripheral blood mononuclear cells (PBMCs), obtained at new diagnosis, from a patient treated with antithyroid drugs. The receptors shown here come from a woman in her thirties with Graves disease.

This clonotype showed up many times. This chain connects TRBV20-1 to TRBJ2-7; D uncertain. This CDR3 region has 13 residues. Looked up from germline, CDR1 is DFQATT and CDR2 is SNEGSKA (reference sequence). V was shortened by 3 bases and J by 2 bases, with 11 bases between the two germline ends. CDR3 sequence (DNA): TGCAGTGCTAGGTACGGAACAACCTACGAGCAGTACTTC. Translated: CSARYGTTYEQYF.

Ten or more counts support this clonotype. J is TRBJ2-7 and V is TRBV7-8, with no clear D. The ends were cut back, 0 bases at V and 3 bases at J, with 9 bases in the middle. The CDR3 runs to 14 residues. In germline, CDR1 is SGHVS, CDR2 FQNEAQ. The CDR3 DNA follows: TGTGCCAGCAGCTTAGCCTCTGGCTACTACGAGCAGTACTTC. Protein product: CASSLASGYYEQYF.

This clonotype was counted only a few times. The gene calls are TRBV13 and TRBJ2-4; weak D call: TRBD2 (6 bases). V lost 2 bases and J lost 5, with 16 bases in between. The germline V gene encodes CDR1 PRHDT and CDR2 FYEKMQ (reference sequence). This CDR3 is built from 16 residues. CDR3 protein: CASSLSYGGRQNIQYF. The CDR3, as DNA: TGTGCCAGCAGCTTATCTTATGGGGGGAGGCAAAACATTCAGTACTTC.

A few counts support this clonotype. The chain couples TRBV9 to TRBJ2-1, with D unresolved. The CDR3 length is 13 residues. CDR1 SGDLS and CDR2 YYNGEE come from the germline V gene. Trimming removed 0 bases at V and 6 bases at J, with 7 bases between. CDR3 sequence (DNA): TGTGCCAGCAGCGTAGTCGAGACCAATGAGCAGTTCTTC. Amino acids: CASSVVETNEQFF.

This clonotype appeared many times. This sequence joins TRBV20-1 and TRBJ1-1, with a weak D call TRBD1 (6 bases). There are 16 residues in the CDR3. The V gene lost 0 bases and the J gene lost 1 base, with 15 bases spanning the gap. Germline values: CDR1 DFQATT, CDR2 SNEGSKA (reference sequence). CDR3 in DNA: TGCAGTGCTAGAGATACCGTTAAGGGACAGAACACTGAAGCTTTCTTT. This gives the protein CSARDTVKGQNTEAFF.

Only a few counts were recorded for this clonotype. The rearrangement joins TRBV6-2 or TRBV6-3 to TRBJ2-5; 8 bases agree with TRBD2. Germline loops: CDR1 MNHEY, CDR2 SVGEGT. This CDR3 has 16 residues. Losses at the gene ends were 2 bases for V and 5 bases for J; bases not matched to a gene: 10. The CDR3 loop is CASSYDALTGGETQYF. CDR3 nucleotide sequence: TGTGCCAGCAGTTACGACGCTTTGACGGGGGGGGAGACCCAGTACTTC.

This clonotype was seen many times. The chain combines TRBV19 with TRBJ2-1; a weak D match, TRBD2 (6 bases). CDR3 length: 18 residues. CDR1 and CDR2 (germline): LNHDA, SQIVND (reference sequence). V was clipped by 0 bases and J by 7 bases, with 22 bases between them. CDR3 sequence (DNA): TGTGCCAGTAGTATAGATCGGGGGTTTCCTTCCTTACGGAATGAGCAGTTCTTC. It specifies CASSIDRGFPSLRNEQFF.

This chain connects TRBV28 to TRBJ1-6; TRBD1 is a possible D gene (6 bases). The germline gives CDR1 MDHEN, CDR2 SYDVKM. This CDR3 is built from 17 residues. Trimming removed 7 bases at V and 10 bases at J, with 26 bases between. CDR3 nucleotides: TGTGCCAGCAAACCCCGCGGGGGGGCAGGGTCGGGGTCACCCCTCCACTTT. This translates into CASKPRGGAGSGSPLHF.

This clonotype has more than one count but fewer than ten. The rearrangement uses TRBV15 and TRBJ1-2; D unresolved. Trimming took 8 bases from V and 0 from J, leaving 10 bases between them. The CDR3 consists of 13 residues. Germline-derived CDR1 and CDR2 are LNHNV and YYDKDF (reference sequence). In DNA, the CDR3 is TGTGCCACCTCGGCAGCTGCTAACTATGGCTACACCTTC. Its protein product is CATSAAANYGYTF.

This clonotype was observed many times. J is TRBJ2-7 and V is TRBV10-3, with TRBD2 identical over 8 bases. The CDR3 contains 18 residues. V dropped 0 bases and J dropped 1; count of bases not matched to a gene: 11. Germline values: CDR1 ENHRY, CDR2 SYGVKD. CDR3 coding DNA: TGTGCCATCAGTGAGTCGGGCCATACCGGGAGGGGTTCCTACGAGCAGTACTTC. Translating gives CAISESGHTGRGSYEQYF.

At least ten counts were recorded for this clonotype. This rearrangement joins TRBV6-1 to TRBJ1-1; D gene ambiguous. V lost 4 bases, J lost 1 base, and 10 bases lay in between. CDR3 length: 14 amino acids. CDR1 MNHNS and CDR2 SASEGT come from the germline V gene. CDR3 in amino acids: CASSGNGRNTEAFF. For the CDR3, the DNA is TGTGCCAGCAGTGGCAATGGGAGGAACACTGAAGCTTTCTTT.

In regard to this clonotype: Given a much more abundant clone one base away, this may be a read error. The chain couples TRBV7-8 to TRBJ1-1, with D tentatively TRBD1 (6 bases). This CDR3 is built from 14 residues. Germline loops: CDR1 SGHVS, CDR2 FQNEAQ. The DNA for the CDR3 is TGTGACAGCAGCTTAGCCGGGACAAAAACTGAAGCTTTCTTT. It translates to CDSSLAGTKTEAFF.

The chain combines TRBV28 with TRBJ1-2, with D maybe TRBD1 (6 bases). Germline V gene sequence: CDR1 MDHEN, CDR2 SYDVKM. V lost 5 bases and J 1 base, leaving 17 bases between the germline ends. CDR3 size: 16 residues. The CDR3 sequence: CASSPRGGGGNYGYTF. The CDR3 DNA reads as TGTGCCAGCAGTCCACGGGGGGGGGGCGGTAACTATGGCTACACCTTC.

There are many counts of this clonotype. The chain links TRBV20-1 to TRBJ2-7; the match to TRBD1 covers 7 bases. Germline lookup yields CDR1 DFQATT and CDR2 SNEGSKA (reference sequence). The CDR3 is made up of 13 amino acids. V gave up 0 bases and J gave up 6 bases; unmatched junction bases: 5. The CDR3 region has the DNA TGCAGTGCTAGAGAACGGGACAGCCGCGAGCAGTACTTC. Its protein product is CSARERDSREQYF.